The clone carrying this T cell receptor (beta chain) showed up many times. The data derive from a study of beta chain features in type 1 diabetes. TCRB transcripts that were expressed got sequenced, as all of the isolated RNA had been reverse transcribed. The assay was immunoSEQ multiplex PCR, and TCRdb's table has in-frame clones only and misses some. The sample holds hundreds of thousands of clones; around 15% are singletons and the top ten take roughly 0.098%. Sequencing used naive CD4+ T cells from blood. The receptor was isolated from a man in his late teens or twenties in good health.

This CDR3 reads CASSPRDEQYF. The DNA for the CDR3 is TGTGCCAGCAGCCCGCGGGACGAGCAGTACTTC. The chain employs TRBV21-1 and TRBJ2-7; TRBD2 is the table's D call, not checked against the DNA. TRBV21-1 represents a pseudogene. The CDR3 extends over 11 amino acids.